This TCR beta chain was identified in a study of OX40 agonist ivuxolimab in advanced cancers. Some background on the complete study: Ivuxolimab, which targeted the costimulatory receptor OX40 (CD134), was an agonistic, fully human IgG2 monoclonal antibody. Partial responses occurred in three dose-escalation patients, of whom one had hepatocellular carcinoma and two had cutaneous melanoma. The purpose of peripheral TCRbeta sequencing was to test whether ivuxolimab changed TCR sequence diversity and led to clonal T-cell expansion. Of the approximately 54 patients in dose escalation, about 20 had hepatocellular carcinoma, some 15 had melanoma, 9 had renal cell carcinoma and 9 had head and neck cancer. Intravenous ivuxolimab was administered to patients every 2 weeks at six dose levels: 0.01, 0.1, 0.3, 1.5, 3 and 10 mg/kg. In the dose-escalation cohort, 65% to 90% of patients were male, and the mean age was roughly 60 years, with a range of roughly 20 to 80. The paper describes the monotherapy dose-escalation part (N of about 52 patients) of the phase I trial of ivuxolimab. Prior anti-PD-1, anti-PD-L1 or anti-CTLA-4 therapy was permitted, and checkpoint inhibitors had been received by approximately 39% of dose-escalation patients.

Study-wide conclusions, independent of this receptor: In partial responders in the 0.1-3.0 mg/kg groups, normalized peripheral clonal expansion was found to be among the lowest, especially among CD8+ T cells. Low levels of normalized T-cell clonal expansion were also seen in some nonresponding patients. The antigen specificity of the peripheral T cells that underwent clonal expansion was not determined. On average, CD8+ T cells showed more expanded clones than CD4+ T cells after ivuxolimab. At doses of 0.1 to 3.0 mg/kg, clonal expansion of both CD4+ and CD8+ blood T cells was observed from baseline to week 6.

This clone has a single count. There is no known antigen for this receptor. The input lacks base qualities; no much larger clone sits a single base away. The trial excluded patients who had a history of autoimmune disease or were on systemic immunosuppression. Peripheral blood for TCR sequencing was drawn from every dose cohort at baseline, at cycle 4 day 1 and at cycle 7 day 1. Samples were obtained from an open-label, multicenter, first-in-human phase I dose-escalation trial of ivuxolimab. The trial enrolled adults with locally advanced or metastatic head and neck squamous cell, hepatocellular, melanoma or renal cell carcinoma. Before TCR sequencing, CD4+ T cells and CD8+ T cells were sorted from peripheral blood as separate populations. Genomic DNA was isolated from the sorted cells so that the TCRbeta CDR3 region could be sequenced. TCRbeta CDR3 regions were sequenced using the immunoSEQ Assay. Entries here come from immuneACCESS through TCRdb and include only in-frame sequences with V and J called. Some clones fail to appear in such tables; in the studies checked, an unresolved V gene covers under half of the shortfall, and the cause of the remainder is unknown. The sample table holds about 91,000 clones, of which around 84% were seen once. Approximately 1.9% of the sample is held by the ten biggest clonotypes.

The clonotype originates from an adult with an advanced solid tumor such as melanoma, head and neck, liver or kidney cancer. The sample was CD4+ or CD8+ T cells sorted from blood, taken in a trial of the OX40 agonist ivuxolimab.

The DNA sequence is as follows: TGTGCCAGCAGTGAAAGTTTTGGAACTGAAGCTTTCTTT. It translates as CASSESFGTEAFF. The rearranged segments are TRBV25-1 and TRBJ1-1; a confident D gene designation cannot be given. Looking up the germline V gene yields CDR1 MGHDK and CDR2 SYGVNS. V loses 2 bases, J loses 5 bases, and the germline ends lie 9 bases apart. The CDR3 has 13 amino acids, counting the end cysteine and phenylalanine. Only the CDR3 DNA is retained, 39 bases long and in frame from the first base. Joined to the reference TRBV25-1 and TRBJ1-1 proteins, this CDR3 gives the full variable domain: EADIYQTPRYLVIGTGKKITLECSQTMGHDKMYWYQQDPGMELHLIHYSYGVNSTEKGDLSSESTVSRIRTEHFPLTLESARPSHTSQYLCASSESFGTEAFFGQGTRLTVV.